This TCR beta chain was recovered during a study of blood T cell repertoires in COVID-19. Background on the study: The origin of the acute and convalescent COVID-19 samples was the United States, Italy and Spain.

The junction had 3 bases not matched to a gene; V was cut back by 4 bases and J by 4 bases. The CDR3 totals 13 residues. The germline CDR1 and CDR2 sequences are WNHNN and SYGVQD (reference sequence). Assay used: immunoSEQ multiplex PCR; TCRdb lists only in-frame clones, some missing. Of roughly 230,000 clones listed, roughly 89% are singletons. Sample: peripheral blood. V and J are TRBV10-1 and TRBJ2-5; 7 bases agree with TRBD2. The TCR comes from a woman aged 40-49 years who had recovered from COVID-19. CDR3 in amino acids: CASSVGGGETQYF. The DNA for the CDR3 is TGCGCCAGCAGTGTTGGCGGGGGAGAGACCCAGTACTTC.